Each of the 11 T cell receptor beta chains below was sequenced from the same sample in a study of T cell repertoires in cytomegalovirus infection (dated by TCRdb to the late 2010s). The sample was run on an Illumina HiSeq 1500. The public reads were quality trimmed at Q25 with fastp and then assembled into clones with MiXCR by TCRdb, keeping productive beta chains. Merged by CDR3 protein, the rows form single entries marked with the most common genes and DNA. The sample yields fewer than 200,000 distinct CDR3 sequences; under 25% were counted once. Under 3.5% of the sample is taken by the ten largest. Sequencing was done on a sample of PBMCs. The receptors derive from a human donor in good health (CMV status not recorded). Some clones in this sample may be carry-over from other donors' samples.

The rearrangement links TRBV28 to TRBJ2-2; D might be TRBD1 or TRBD2, each matching 5 bases. Germline values: CDR1 MDHEN, CDR2 SYDVKM. The CDR3 is 14 amino acids. V was clipped by 4 bases and J by 4 bases, with 10 bases between them. This chain's CDR3 is CASSWGSRTGELFF. The CDR3 DNA reads TGTGCCAGCAGTTGGGGGTCGCGCACCGGGGAGCTGTTTTTT.

In its sample, this clonotype was seen a few times. The CDR3 here is CATSREGRGYTF. The CDR3 DNA reads as TGTGCCACCAGCAGAGAGGGGCGCGGCTACACCTTC. The V call is TRBV15, the J call TRBJ1-2; TRBD1 is a possible D gene (5 bases). Germline V gives CDR1 LNHNV, CDR2 YYDKDF (reference sequence). V was trimmed by 0 bases and J by 8 bases, leaving 7 bases between them. The CDR3 sequence is 12 residues long.

The CDR3 sequence: CASSYRTSGYNEQFF. Here the CDR3 DNA reads TGTGCCAGCAGTTATAGGACTAGCGGTTACAATGAGCAGTTCTTC. The rearrangement joins TRBV6-2 or TRBV6-3 to TRBJ2-1; 10 nucleotides align to TRBD2. After removal of 3 bases from V and 4 bases from J, the junction contained 3 bases not matched to a gene. CDR3 length equals 15 residues. Germline V gene sequence: CDR1 MNHEY, CDR2 SVGEGT.

Remarks on this clonotype: With a much larger clone just one base away, this may be a read error. The chain uses TRBV7-2 and TRBJ2-2; 8 nucleotides match TRBD1. Germline V gene sequence: CDR1 SGHTA, CDR2 FQGNSA. The CDR3 is 17 residues long. CDR3 bases: TGTGCCAGCAGCACAAAACCCAGGGGGCACAACACCGGGGAGCTGATTTTT. Residues: CASSTKPRGHNTGELIF.

V and J are TRBV12-3 or TRBV12-4 and TRBJ1-5; D is possibly TRBD1 (5 bases). The CDR3 totals 14 residues. V dropped 3 bases and J dropped 7 bases, with 13 bases sitting between them. The CDR3 loop is CASSFMGGNQPQHF. CDR3 sequence (DNA): TGTGCCAGCAGTTTTATGGGGGGGAACCAGCCCCAGCATTTT.

The CDR3 region is CASSPVQNTEAFF. The CDR3 DNA reads TGTGCCAGCAGCCCAGTTCAGAACACTGAAGCTTTCTTT. V is TRBV7-9 and J is TRBJ1-1; D is unclear. The CDR3 runs 13 residues. With 5 bases removed from V and 1 base from J, the gap between germline ends came to 8 bases. From germline, CDR1 is SEHNR and CDR2 FQNEAQ (reference sequence).

This chain links TRBV5-1 with TRBJ2-7, with 12 positions matching TRBD1. From germline, CDR1 is SGHRS and CDR2 YFSETQ. Trimming cost V 1 base and J 6 bases; bases outside gene matches: 2. CDR3 length: 14 amino acids. The CDR3 DNA is TGCGCCAGCAGCTTGCAGGGACAGGGGGCCGAGCAGTACTTC. It encodes CASSLQGQGAEQYF.

The chain couples TRBV5-4 to TRBJ2-1; D is unresolved. Germline V gene sequence: CDR1 SGHNT, CDR2 YYREEE (reference sequence). V dropped 7 bases and J dropped 1 base, with 12 bases sitting between them. There are 14 residues in the CDR3. CDR3 region: CASRRWDSYNEQFF. For the CDR3, the DNA is TGTGCCAGCCGACGGTGGGATTCCTACAATGAGCAGTTCTTC.

The chain links TRBV12-3 or TRBV12-4 to TRBJ2-3; no firm D call. The CDR3 extends over 14 amino acids. Trimming removed 10 bases at V and 5 bases at J, with 19 bases between. CDR3 nucleotide sequence: TGTGCCACCCGAACCGGGTCCTTCATAGATACGCAGTATTTT. Protein: CATRTGSFIDTQYF.

The V gene is TRBV12-3 or TRBV12-4, the J gene TRBJ2-5, with D possibly TRBD1 on 5 matching bases. V lost 2 bases to trimming and J lost 4 bases, with 11 bases between them. The length of the CDR3 is 14 residues. CDR3 sequence (DNA): TGTGCCAGCAGTTTATACAGGATGGGAGAGACCCAGTACTTC. This encodes CASSLYRMGETQYF.

This clonotype has more than one count but fewer than ten. The chain combines TRBV7-9 with TRBJ2-1; 11 bases line up with TRBD2. The J segment lost 9 bases and the V segment lost 5 bases, leaving 15 bases of the junction unmatched. CDR1 and CDR2 from the germline V gene are SEHNR and FQNEAQ (reference sequence). The CDR3 runs to 17 residues. As DNA, the CDR3 is TGTGCCAGCAGCCGCGCGGCGGGACTAGCGGAAAGGCTTGAGCAGTTCTTC. It yields the protein CASSRAAGLAERLEQFF. Looking up the rest from reference TRBV7-9 and TRBJ2-1 gives the full variable domain: DTGVSQNPRHKITKRGQNVTFRCDPISEHNRLYWYRQTLGQGPEFLTYFQNEAQLEKSRLLSDRFSAERPKGSFSTLEIQRTEQGDSAMYLCASSRAAGLAERLEQFFGPGTRLTVL.